This TCR beta chain derives from a study of shared clonotypes between healthy human individuals. CDR1 is KGHSH, CDR2 LQKENI, per germline. V was clipped by 3 bases and J by 3 bases, with 14 bases between them. The CDR3 length is 15 residues. TCRdb's table, derived via immunoSEQ multiplex PCR, lists solely in-frame clones and lacks some. The table shows about 520,000 clones, with roughly 95% occurring only once. Source material: naive CD4+ T cells sorted from blood. Subset indicated: CD45RA+ positively selected. The sequence was collected from a woman between 25 and 40 years old in good health. The rearrangement links TRBV18 to TRBJ1-2; tentative D call: TRBD1 (6 bases). This chain's CDR3 is CASSPSVRGYYGYTF. DNA of the CDR3: TGTGCCAGCTCACCCTCGGTTAGGGGGTACTATGGCTACACCTTC.